A single sample is the source of the 30 T cell receptor beta chains below, sequenced in a study of cytomegalovirus exposure and HLA in healthy donors. The PCR employed 60 Vbeta primers together with 13 Jbeta primers. The table came from immunoSEQ multiplex PCR; TCRdb's copy has only in-frame clones and leaves some out. The table lists tens of thousands of clones, around 80% of them singletons. What was sequenced was PBMCs. These TCRs come from a male donor in good health and CMV-seropositive.

The chain recombines TRBV5-4 with TRBJ1-2; a weak D match, TRBD1 (6 bases). Germline CDR1 SGHNT, CDR2 YYREEE (reference sequence). Trimming removed 3 bases from V and 2 bases from J, with 14 bases in between. The CDR3 length is 15 residues. CDR3 sequence (DNA): TGTGCCAGCAGCTGGCCCACGGGGGGCAACTATGGCTACACCTTC. Residues: CASSWPTGGNYGYTF.

The chain recombines TRBV6-5 with TRBJ1-6, with D tentatively TRBD1 (5 bases). Between the trimmed V and J ends, which lost 5 bases and 6 bases, there was a span of 11 bases. Per the germline V gene, CDR1 is MNHEY and CDR2 is SVGAGI. CDR3 length equals 14 residues. CDR3 nucleotide sequence: TGTGCCAGCAGTAACTACCAGGGTAATTCACCCCTCCACTTT. Its translation: CASSNYQGNSPLHF.

V gene TRBV7-2 combines with J gene TRBJ1-3, with TRBD1 identical over 10 bases. After removal of 5 bases from V and 2 bases from J, the junction contained 0 bases not matched to a gene. CDR1 is SGHTA, CDR2 FQGNSA, per germline. CDR3 length equals 14 residues. In DNA, the CDR3 is TGTGCCAGCAGCGGGACAGGGGCTGGAAACACCATATATTTT. It codes for CASSGTGAGNTIYF.

This clone was seen a handful of times. V usage is TRBV18 and J usage is TRBJ2-1; the D is unclear. Germline-derived CDR1 and CDR2 are KGHSH and LQKENI. This CDR3 spans 14 amino acids. Trimming removed 3 bases from V and 2 bases from J, with 8 bases in between. The DNA for the CDR3 is TGTGCCAGCTCACCCAGTCATACCTACAATGAGCAGTTCTTC. Residues: CASSPSHTYNEQFF.

The chain recombines TRBV10-2 with TRBJ2-7, with 10 bases matching TRBD2. The V and J ends lost 6 bases and 3 bases, in that order; junction bases with no gene match: 5. The CDR3 covers 14 residues. Germline V gene data show CDR1 as WSHSY and CDR2 as SAAADI. CDR3 residues: CASSPGLADYEQYF. As DNA, the CDR3 is TGCGCCAGCAGCCCAGGACTAGCGGACTACGAGCAGTACTTC.

V gene TRBV6-5 combines with J gene TRBJ1-2; 8 bases line up with TRBD1. The V gene's germline CDR1 is MNHEY and CDR2 SVGAGI. The J segment lost 6 bases and the V segment lost 2 bases, leaving 2 bases of the junction unmatched. This CDR3 has 13 amino acids. Here the CDR3 DNA reads TGTGCCAGCAGTTACCCGACAGGGGATGGCTACACCTTC. Translated: CASSYPTGDGYTF.

The sample holds one count of this clone. J is TRBJ2-7 and V is TRBV30, with 8 bases identical to TRBD2. CDR3 size: 14 residues. J gave up 0 bases and V 3 bases, and 4 bases lay outside the gene matches. CDR1 GTSNPN and CDR2 SVGIG come from the germline V gene (reference sequence). The CDR3 nucleotides read TGTGCCTGGAGAAAGCGGGGGAGCTCCTACGAGCAGTACTTC. Amino acids: CAWRKRGSSYEQYF.

A few counts support this clone. The CDR3 loop is CASRPAGDTGELFF. For the CDR3, the DNA is TGTGCCAGCAGACCGGCCGGGGACACCGGGGAGCTGTTTTTT. The V call is TRBV28, the J call TRBJ2-2, with D perhaps matching TRBD2 (5 bases). The V end was cut by 6 bases, the J end by 3 bases, with 11 bases between. Germline V gene sequence: CDR1 MDHEN, CDR2 SYDVKM. This CDR3 contains 14 residues.

V usage is TRBV2 and J usage is TRBJ2-7, with TRBD2 matching 7 bases. Germline CDR1 is SNHLY and CDR2 is FYNNEI. Unmatched junction bases numbered 12, after V lost 8 bases and J lost 5 bases. The CDR3 covers 14 residues. CDR3 coding DNA: TGTGCCAGCGGAAACCCGGGGGGAATGAACGAGCAGTACTTC. Its protein is CASGNPGGMNEQYF. Combining the CDR3 with reference TRBV2 and TRBJ2-7 gives the whole variable domain EPEVTQTPSHQVTQMGQEVILRCVPISNHLYFYWYRQILGQKVEFLVSFYNNEISEKSEIFDDQFSVERPDGSNFTLKIRSTKLEDSAMYFCASGNPGGMNEQYFGPGTRLTVT.

In this sample, this clone turned up a few times. The chain joins TRBV6-5 to TRBJ2-7; 7 nucleotides match TRBD2. The CDR3 has 15 amino acids. V dropped 4 bases and J dropped 3; count of bases not matched to a gene: 9. Germline V gives CDR1 MNHEY, CDR2 SVGAGI. The CDR3 sequence: CASSSTSALRYEQYF. CDR3 nucleotide sequence: TGTGCCAGCAGTTCTACTAGCGCCCTACGCTACGAGCAGTACTTC.

V usage is TRBV19 and J usage is TRBJ1-1, with D possibly matching TRBD1 (5 bases). CDR1 is LNHDA, CDR2 SQIVND, per germline (reference sequence). This CDR3 comprises 12 residues. Trimming took off 1 base at V and 12 bases at J, with 12 bases between the two ends. The CDR3 DNA follows: TGTGCCAGTAGTATAGGCCCCAGACAGACTTTCTTT. Translated, it gives CASSIGPRQTFF.

This rearrangement joins TRBV4-1 to TRBJ2-5; the match to TRBD1 covers 9 bases. This CDR3 has 14 residues. Germline V lookup: CDR1 MGHRA, CDR2 YSYEKL. The J segment lost 4 bases and the V segment lost 3 bases, leaving 3 bases of the junction unmatched. CDR3 bases: TGCGCCAGCAGCCAGGACAGGGGTGGAGAGACCCAGTACTTC. Amino acid sequence: CASSQDRGGETQYF.

The chain employs TRBV7-8 and TRBJ1-1; 7 positions match TRBD1. V gave up 2 bases and J gave up 0 bases; unmatched junction bases: 6. The CDR3 is 16 residues long. The germline V gene has CDR1 SGHVS and CDR2 FQNEAQ. The CDR3 region is CASSLRSDRLNTEAFF. CDR3 coding DNA: TGTGCCAGCAGCTTACGGTCGGACAGGTTGAACACTGAAGCTTTCTTT.

In its sample, this clone was seen once. The gene calls are TRBV6-5 and TRBJ2-3; unclear D gene. Trimming left V 6 bases short and J 6 bases short, with 13 bases between. The CDR3 has 13 residues. The germline gives CDR1 MNHEY, CDR2 SVGAGI. The CDR3 DNA follows: TGTGCCAGCAGAAACCCCTTGGGCGATACGCAGTATTTT. Protein product: CASRNPLGDTQYF.

The CDR3 loop reads CASRRDIGFGYTF. Written as DNA, the CDR3 is TGTGCCAGTAGACGGGACATTGGTTTTGGCTACACCTTC. The V call is TRBV19, the J call TRBJ1-2; tentatively, D is TRBD1 (6 bases). CDR1 LNHDA and CDR2 SQIVND come from the germline V gene (reference sequence). Trimming stripped 6 bases from V and 7 bases from J, with 15 bases between. This CDR3 has 13 amino acids.

The count of this clone is one. The CDR3 DNA follows: TGTGCCAGCAGCTTAGAAGAGAACCGATACAATGAGCAGTTCTTC. This codes for CASSLEENRYNEQFF. The chain carries TRBV7-6 and TRBJ2-1; D is unresolved. V was shortened by 1 base and J by 4 bases, with 11 bases between the two germline ends. CDR3 length equals 15 residues. Germline values: CDR1 SGHVS, CDR2 FNYEAQ.

The chain links TRBV4-3 to TRBJ2-2; D is uncertain. In germline, CDR1 is LGHNA, CDR2 YSLEER. V lost 2 bases to trimming and J lost 0 bases, with 7 bases between them. This CDR3 is built from 15 residues. The CDR3 loop is CASSQYAANTGELFF. CDR3 nucleotide sequence: TGCGCCAGCAGCCAATACGCAGCGAACACCGGGGAGCTGTTTTTT.

The rearrangement uses TRBV9 and TRBJ2-1; D is possibly TRBD1 (5 bases). CDR1 is SGDLS and CDR2 is YYNGEE in the germline V gene. The CDR3 consists of 16 residues. Trimming removed 3 bases at V and 4 bases at J, with 17 bases between. The CDR3 region has the DNA TGTGCCAGCAGCGGAATTAGGGGTGATGGGTACAATGAGCAGTTCTTC. It encodes CASSGIRGDGYNEQFF. The entire variable domain, with the rest obtained from reference TRBV9 and TRBJ2-1, is as follows: DSGVTQTPKHLITATGQRVTLRCSPRSGDLSVYWYQQSLDQGLQFLIQYYNGEERAKGNILERFSAQQFPDLHSELNLSSLELGDSALYFCASSGIRGDGYNEQFFGPGTRLTVL.

The V gene is TRBV7-2, the J gene TRBJ2-1, with 9 bases matching TRBD2. Germline assignment: CDR1 SGHTA and CDR2 FQGNSA. The CDR3 runs 17 residues. Trimming cost V 0 bases and J 6 bases; bases outside gene matches: 9. As DNA, the CDR3 is TGTGCCAGCAGCTTAGCGCCAGCGGGGGGCGGGGTCAATGAGCAGTTCTTC. It yields the protein CASSLAPAGGGVNEQFF.

This rearrangement joins TRBV25-1 to TRBJ2-1; D may be TRBD2 (5 bases). V lost 5 bases and J 8 bases, leaving 10 bases between the germline ends. Germline CDR1 reads MGHDK; CDR2 reads SYGVNS. The CDR3 is 12 amino acids. The CDR3 sequence: CASSYTRDEQFF. CDR3 coding DNA: TGTGCCAGCAGTTATACGAGGGATGAGCAGTTCTTC.

The gene calls are TRBV7-2 and TRBJ2-7; 8 nucleotides align to TRBD2. From germline, CDR1 is SGHTA and CDR2 FQGNSA. This CDR3 has 14 residues. Trimming at V came to 3 bases and at J to 0 bases, leaving 1 base not matched to a gene. In DNA form, the CDR3 reads TGTGCCAGCAGCTTGGGACTAGGCTCCTACGAGCAGTACTTC. This gives the protein CASSLGLGSYEQYF. The full variable domain, with the rest looked up from reference TRBV7-2 and TRBJ2-7, is GAGVSQSPSNKVTEKGKDVELRCDPISGHTALYWYRQSLGQGLEFLIYFQGNSAPDKSGLPSDRFSAERTGGSVSTLTIQRTQQEDSAVYLCASSLGLGSYEQYFGPGTRLTVT.

A word on this clone: A junction boundary mismatches the germline segment, possibly from a read error. The J gene is TRBJ2-5, the V gene TRBV27, with 12 bases identical to TRBD1. Matching the DNA end better, TRBJ2-7 makes the J call doubtful. The CDR3 runs 19 residues. The germline V gene encodes CDR1 MNHEY and CDR2 SMNVEV (reference sequence). The CDR3 DNA reads TGTGCCAGCAGTATATCCGGTATAGGGACAGGGGGCAGAATCTACGAGCAGTACTTC. This gives the protein CASSISGIGTGGRIYEQYF.

The rearrangement uses TRBV7-8 and TRBJ2-7; 11 bases match TRBD1. CDR3 length: 14 residues. Germline lookup yields CDR1 SGHVS and CDR2 FQNEAQ. Losses at the gene ends were 3 bases for V and 5 bases for J; bases not matched to a gene: 3. The CDR3 DNA reads TGTGCCAGCAGCTTTGGACAGGGGGCGGACGAGCAGTACTTC. Amino acid sequence: CASSFGQGADEQYF.

This clone was recorded a few times. The CDR3 here is CASSQGFANYGYTF. The CDR3 DNA reads as TGCGCCAGCAGCCAAGGTTTCGCTAACTATGGCTACACCTTC. The chain employs TRBV4-1 and TRBJ1-2; D ambiguous. Germline CDR1 and CDR2: MGHRA and YSYEKL. V shed 1 base and J shed 0 bases, with 6 bases lying between them. The CDR3 is 14 residues long.

The table lists this clone with a few counts. V is TRBV7-3 and J is TRBJ2-7; possible D gene TRBD2, 7 bases. Trimming removed 2 bases at V and 5 bases at J, with 13 bases between. This CDR3 is 14 amino acids long. The V gene's germline CDR1 is SGHTA and CDR2 FQGTGA. The CDR3 sequence is CASSLGGGAHEQYF. The CDR3, as DNA: TGTGCCAGCAGCTTAGGTGGGGGGGCGCACGAGCAGTACTTC.

V and J are TRBV29-1 and TRBJ1-1; TRBD1 agrees at 8 bases. The CDR3 loop spans 15 amino acids. Germline CDR1 and CDR2: SQVTM and ANQGSEA. The V gene end was trimmed by 4 bases and the J gene end by 5 bases; junction bases not matched to a gene: 12. DNA for the CDR3: TGCAGCGTTGGGGTACCCCAGGGGGCGGGAACTGAAGCTTTCTTT. This translates into CSVGVPQGAGTEAFF.

This sequence joins TRBV4-1 and TRBJ2-7, with 8 nucleotides matching TRBD2. Trimming removed 1 base from V and 6 bases from J; junction bases left unmatched: 8. The CDR3 has 15 residues. Per germline, CDR1 MGHRA and CDR2 YSYEKL. Here the CDR3 reads CASSQAGGRISEQYF. As DNA, the CDR3 is TGCGCCAGCAGCCAAGCGGGGGGGAGGATCTCCGAGCAGTACTTC.

The chain combines TRBV2 with TRBJ2-1, with 7 bases aligning to TRBD2. Germline CDR1 reads SNHLY; CDR2 reads FYNNEI. CDR3 length: 15 residues. V shed 6 bases and J 8 bases; nucleotides not matched to a gene: 13. CDR3 DNA sequence: TGTGCCAGCAGGGATCCCCGCGGGAGTTTCTATGAGCAGTTCTTC. Its protein product is CASRDPRGSFYEQFF.

V usage is TRBV28 and J usage is TRBJ2-7; 12 bases match TRBD1. The junction had 12 bases not matched to a gene; V was cut back by 6 bases and J by 12 bases. The CDR3 runs to 14 residues. Germline CDR1 reads MDHEN; CDR2 reads SYDVKM. As DNA, the CDR3 is TGTGCCAGCAGGTCTCCCGGGACAGGGGGCAGAGGGTACTTC. Translation: CASRSPGTGGRGYF. The complete variable domain, with remaining parts taken from reference TRBV28 and TRBJ2-7, reads DVKVTQSSRYLVKRTGEKVFLECVQDMDHENMFWYRQDPGLGLRLIYFSYDVKMKEKGDIPEGYSVSREKKERFSLILESASTNQTSMYLCASRSPGTGGRGYFGPGTRLTVT.

V usage is TRBV4-1 and J usage is TRBJ2-1; 9 nucleotides agree with TRBD2. Unmatched junction bases numbered 6, after V lost 1 base and J lost 2 bases. CDR1 is MGHRA and CDR2 is YSYEKL in the germline V gene. The CDR3 sequence is 17 residues long. CDR3 protein: CASSQVQREVPYNEQFF. As DNA, the CDR3 is TGCGCCAGCAGCCAAGTTCAGCGGGAGGTCCCCTACAATGAGCAGTTCTTC.